This entry lists 7 T cell receptor beta chains sequenced from one sample in a study of blood T cell repertoires in COVID-19. Produced via immunoSEQ multiplex PCR; TCRdb's table is partial and in-frame only. The repertoire includes almost 70,000 clones, roughly 87% of them detected once, and roughly 5% sits in the top ten. The sequenced material came from peripheral blood. The receptors originated from a woman aged 45 to 65 with active COVID-19.

The chain combines TRBV13 with TRBJ1-2; possible D gene TRBD1, 5 bases. Germline V CDR1 and CDR2: PRHDT, FYEKMQ (reference sequence). The CDR3 extends over 16 amino acids. Trimming took off 5 bases at V and 1 base at J, with 17 bases between the two ends. Written as DNA, the CDR3 is TGTGCCAGCAGCCTCGACAGCGACGGCTTTAACTATGGCTACACCTTC. This codes for CASSLDSDGFNYGYTF. Complete variable domain (other parts from reference TRBV13 and TRBJ1-2): AAGVIQSPRHLIKEKRETATLKCYPIPRHDTVYWYQQGPGQDPQFLISFYEKMQSDKGSIPDRFSAQQFSDYHSELNMSSLELGDSALYFCASSLDSDGFNYGYTFGSGTRLTVV.

The chain uses TRBV21-1 and TRBJ2-2; whether TRBD2, the table's D call, matches the DNA was not checked. TRBV21-1 is termed a pseudogene. This CDR3 spans 16 amino acids. CDR3 region: CASTFRTSGNTGELFF. For the CDR3, the DNA is TGTGCCAGCACCTTTCGGACTAGCGGGAACACCGGGGAGCTGTTTTTT.

A remark on this clone: Other DNA sequences in this specimen translate into the identical CDR3. This sequence joins TRBV7-3 and TRBJ2-3; possible D gene TRBD2, 6 bases. Trimming removed 0 bases from V and 1 base from J, with 11 bases in between. CDR3 length: 16 residues. Germline-derived CDR1 and CDR2 are SGHTA and FQGTGA. The CDR3 region is CASSLTVDYRTDTQYF. CDR3 nucleotides: TGTGCCAGCAGCTTAACCGTGGACTATCGCACAGATACGCAGTATTTT. Supplemented by reference TRBV7-3 and TRBJ2-3, the full variable domain reads GAGVSQTPSNKVTEKGKYVELRCDPISGHTALYWYRQSLGQGPEFLIYFQGTGAADDSGLPNDRFFAVRPEGSVSTLKIQRTERGDSAVYLCASSLTVDYRTDTQYFGPGTRLTVL.

J is TRBJ2-3 and V is TRBV24-1, with D hard to call. This CDR3 is 14 amino acids long. Trimming removed 3 bases at V and 5 bases at J, with 11 bases between. Germline V gene sequence: CDR1 KGHDR, CDR2 SFDVKD. In DNA, the CDR3 is TGTGCCACCAGTGATCCAATTGAGCGAGATACGCAGTATTTT. The encoded protein is CATSDPIERDTQYF.

V and J are TRBV2 and TRBJ2-7, with TRBD1 matching over 10 bases. The germline gives CDR1 SNHLY, CDR2 FYNNEI. The CDR3 length is 13 residues. The trim removed 1 base at V and 12 bases at J, leaving 6 bases unmatched. CDR3 DNA sequence: TGTGCCAGCAGTGAAGGGACAGGGGGGGTTTGGTACTTC. Its protein is CASSEGTGGVWYF.

This clone was recorded a few times. This chain joins TRBV2 and TRBJ2-7; 10 bases agree with TRBD1. The V gene end was trimmed by 11 bases and the J gene end by 2 bases; junction bases not matched to a gene: 6. Per the germline V gene, CDR1 is SNHLY and CDR2 is FYNNEI. The CDR3 length is 13 residues. CDR3 in amino acids: CAGRQGAPYEQYF. CDR3 nucleotide sequence: TGTGCCGGACGACAGGGGGCCCCCTACGAGCAGTACTTC.

This chain links TRBV29-1 with TRBJ2-1; possible D gene TRBD1, 5 bases. Germline-derived CDR1 and CDR2 are SQVTM and ANQGSEA. Trimming took off 1 base at V and 4 bases at J, with 17 bases between the two ends. The CDR3 covers 16 residues. The CDR3 region is CSVEGRALQVYNEQFF. CDR3 sequence (DNA): TGCAGCGTTGAAGGCCGCGCCCTACAGGTGTACAATGAGCAGTTCTTC.